This T cell receptor beta chain is from a study of molecular identifiers for immune sequencing clone quantification. The CDR3 is made up of 14 amino acids. The germline V and J ends were trimmed by 6 bases and 2 bases, with 13 bases remaining between them. Germline assignment: CDR1 SGHAT and CDR2 FQNNGV. TCRdb passed the PCR reads through MiXCR, listing each CDR3 protein once. The data contain hundreds of thousands of distinct CDR3 sequences, 25% of them singletons. The receptor was derived from a human donor in good health. Some libraries in this study had Jurkat cell RNA spiked in. J is TRBJ1-2 and V is TRBV11-2, with D uncertain. The sequencing sample was made of naive CD8+ T cells from blood, with Jurkat cell RNA spiked in. The subset here: FACS-sorted CD8+CD4-CCR7+CD45RA+ naive T cells. CDR3 region: CASRPLTQNYGYTF. Written as DNA, the CDR3 is TGTGCCAGCAGACCACTTACGCAGAACTATGGCTACACCTTC.